This is a list of T cell receptor beta chains from one sample in a study of breast tumors, draining lymph nodes, adjacent tissues. TCRdb redid the calling of the multiplex PCR reads with MiXCR, one entry per CDR3 protein. The sample lists around 130,000 distinct CDR3 sequences; about 20% were seen once. The sequenced sample consisted of axillary lymph node tissue. The receptors here all came from a female donor with breast cancer. Some clones in this sample may be carry-over from other donors' samples. Each CDR3 is given with its conserved first and last residue. The D gene is left open where the match is weak.

d_call: NA
cdr3_length: 15
v_call: TRBV5-1
j_call: TRBJ2-2
cdr3_aa: CASAQERAGTGELFF

d_call: NA
cdr3_length: 15
v_call: TRBV2
j_call: TRBJ1-1
cdr3_aa: CASARSGGAYTEAFF

d_call: TRBD2
cdr3_length: 13
v_call: TRBV20-1
j_call: TRBJ2-1
cdr3_aa: CSARGLAVGEQFF

d_call: TRBD2
cdr3_length: 15
v_call: TRBV7-6
j_call: TRBJ2-7
cdr3_aa: CASSSGGGRVGEQYF

d_call: TRBD2
cdr3_length: 16
v_call: TRBV5-4
j_call: TRBJ2-3
cdr3_aa: CASSWGTSGSTDTQYF

d_call: TRBD1
cdr3_length: 15
v_call: TRBV20-1
j_call: TRBJ1-4
cdr3_aa: CSARPTGGANEKLFF

d_call: NA
cdr3_length: 15
v_call: TRBV20-1
j_call: TRBJ2-1
cdr3_aa: CSANTGTTVYNEQFF

d_call: TRBD1
cdr3_length: 15
v_call: TRBV15
j_call: TRBJ1-6
cdr3_aa: CATSSRTGETSPLHF

d_call: NA
cdr3_length: 14
v_call: TRBV28
j_call: TRBJ1-6
cdr3_aa: CASLLGGQNSPLHF

d_call: NA
cdr3_length: 12
v_call: TRBV7-9
j_call: TRBJ1-6
cdr3_aa: CASSPGGAALHF

d_call: NA
cdr3_length: 14
v_call: TRBV5-5
j_call: TRBJ1-2
cdr3_aa: CASSSYSSNYGYTF

d_call: TRBD1
cdr3_length: 16
v_call: TRBV5-4
j_call: TRBJ2-5
cdr3_aa: CASSLATGGNQETQYF

d_call: TRBD1
cdr3_length: 15
v_call: TRBV12-3/TRBV12-4
j_call: TRBJ1-5
cdr3_aa: CASSHPDRDGQPQHF

d_call: NA
cdr3_length: 19
v_call: TRBV10-2
j_call: TRBJ1-5
cdr3_aa: CASSIIGPNSGGGVQPQHF

d_call: NA
cdr3_length: 13
v_call: TRBV18
j_call: TRBJ2-5
cdr3_aa: CASSTGLQETQYF

d_call: NA
cdr3_length: 14
v_call: TRBV30
j_call: TRBJ1-2
cdr3_aa: CAWSVSDNGYGYTF

d_call: NA
cdr3_length: 13
v_call: TRBV7-9
j_call: TRBJ1-4
cdr3_aa: CASSLVLNEKLFF

d_call: TRBD2
cdr3_length: 20
v_call: TRBV11-2
j_call: TRBJ2-1
cdr3_aa: CASSLARVAGGISSYNEQFF

d_call: NA
cdr3_length: 15
v_call: TRBV3-1
j_call: TRBJ2-1
cdr3_aa: CASSQASAFYNEQFF

d_call: TRBD2
cdr3_length: 14
v_call: TRBV20-1
j_call: TRBJ2-7
cdr3_aa: CSARLAGGQYEQYF

d_call: NA
cdr3_length: 15
v_call: TRBV13
j_call: TRBJ2-3
cdr3_aa: CASSLKPVSTDTQYF

d_call: NA
cdr3_length: 12
v_call: TRBV10-3
j_call: TRBJ2-5
cdr3_aa: CAIGAVPETQYF

d_call: TRBD1
cdr3_length: 13
v_call: TRBV6-4
j_call: TRBJ1-6
cdr3_aa: CASRRTGNSPLHF

d_call: NA
cdr3_length: 17
v_call: TRBV11-2
j_call: TRBJ2-3
cdr3_aa: CASSPSPGAGETDTQYF

d_call: NA
cdr3_length: 12
v_call: TRBV2
j_call: TRBJ2-7
cdr3_aa: CASSPGNAEQYF

d_call: TRBD2
cdr3_length: 15
v_call: TRBV20-1
j_call: TRBJ2-1
cdr3_aa: CSARDGASGRSWQFF

d_call: NA
cdr3_length: 14
v_call: TRBV2
j_call: TRBJ1-5
cdr3_aa: CASREDSSNQPQHF

d_call: NA
cdr3_length: 12
v_call: TRBV20-1
j_call: TRBJ2-1
cdr3_aa: CSANPGENEQFF

d_call: NA
cdr3_length: 13
v_call: TRBV7-9
j_call: TRBJ2-7
cdr3_aa: CASSLDYSYEQYF

d_call: NA
cdr3_length: 14
v_call: TRBV28
j_call: TRBJ2-1
cdr3_aa: CASRGGGAHNEQFF

d_call: NA
cdr3_length: 15
v_call: TRBV6-6
j_call: TRBJ2-4
cdr3_aa: CASSATRVGKNIQYF

d_call: NA
cdr3_length: 12
v_call: TRBV7-2
j_call: TRBJ1-6
cdr3_aa: CASSLAGSPLHF

d_call: TRBD2
cdr3_length: 16
v_call: TRBV7-8
j_call: TRBJ2-3
cdr3_aa: CASSLERGPGTDTQYF

d_call: NA
cdr3_length: 13
v_call: TRBV27
j_call: TRBJ1-1
cdr3_aa: CASSLLRNTEAFF

d_call: NA
cdr3_length: 14
v_call: TRBV18
j_call: TRBJ1-2
cdr3_aa: CASSRDRGRDGYTF

d_call: NA
cdr3_length: 13
v_call: TRBV5-6
j_call: TRBJ1-1
cdr3_aa: CASSRGGSTEASF

d_call: NA
cdr3_length: 12
v_call: TRBV19
j_call: TRBJ2-7
cdr3_aa: CASSPGVGEQYF

d_call: NA
cdr3_length: 21
v_call: TRBV7-9
j_call: TRBJ2-5
cdr3_aa: CASSLGSGPSPDRNLLKTQYF

d_call: NA
cdr3_length: 13
v_call: TRBV2
j_call: TRBJ2-3
cdr3_aa: CASRVGGTDTQYF

d_call: NA
cdr3_length: 13
v_call: TRBV12-3/TRBV12-4
j_call: TRBJ2-3
cdr3_aa: CASVGFNTDTQYF

d_call: NA
cdr3_length: 13
v_call: TRBV11-2
j_call: TRBJ1-2
cdr3_aa: CASSLDRHYGYTF

d_call: NA
cdr3_length: 13
v_call: TRBV6-2/TRBV6-3
j_call: TRBJ2-5
cdr3_aa: CASSYEGVATQYF

d_call: TRBD2
cdr3_length: 15
v_call: TRBV20-1
j_call: TRBJ2-5
cdr3_aa: CSASRLAGTQETQYF

d_call: TRBD2
cdr3_length: 14
v_call: TRBV10-3
j_call: TRBJ2-1
cdr3_aa: CAISGTSGFNEQFF

d_call: NA
cdr3_length: 14
v_call: TRBV9
j_call: TRBJ1-6
cdr3_aa: CASSVGVSDSPLHF

d_call: NA
cdr3_length: 15
v_call: TRBV4-1
j_call: TRBJ1-4
cdr3_aa: CASSQIQGYNEKLFF

d_call: NA
cdr3_length: 16
v_call: TRBV11-2
j_call: TRBJ2-5
cdr3_aa: CASSLEISGMRETQYF

d_call: NA
cdr3_length: 13
v_call: TRBV7-8
j_call: TRBJ1-5
cdr3_aa: CASSLSLYQPQHF

d_call: NA
cdr3_length: 11
v_call: TRBV24-1
j_call: TRBJ2-5
cdr3_aa: CATSVGETQYF